This T cell receptor (beta chain) was retrieved from a study of T cells in Graves' hyperthyroidism and ophthalmopathy. Study summary: Prior to any treatment, at the point of initial diagnosis, peripheral blood was collected.

Amplification targeted TCR beta CDR3 regions from RNA transcripts. Initially, a first-round RT-PCR of the TCR CDR3 employed the HTBI primer set. One entry per CDR3 protein results from TCRdb running MiXCR on the multiplex PCR reads. The sample consists of about 560,000 distinct CDR3 sequences, 14% of them appearing once. This clonotype turned up a few times. Antigen specificity is unknown. CDR3 length: 16 residues. The V and J ends lost 7 bases and 1 base, in that order; junction bases with no gene match: 8. CDR1 and CDR2 from the germline V gene are ENHRY and SYGVKD. The study's findings and limits: Blood also carried most thyroid clonotypes expanded above 0.001.

Patients aged 18 to 65 had newly diagnosed hyperthyroidism lasting under 2 months. Orbital computed tomography and thyroid ultrasound, together with serum TRAb and thyroxine and clinical symptoms, were used for diagnoses. Sequencing was carried out using blood. The V call is TRBV10-3, the J call TRBJ2-3; 10 nucleotides line up with TRBD1. The TCR sequence derives from a woman aged 40 to 55 with Graves' hyperthyroidism. The CDR3 region is CAINSRGTGGTDTQYF. In DNA form, the CDR3 reads TGTGCCATCAACTCCCGCGGGACAGGGGGCACAGATACGCAGTATTTT.